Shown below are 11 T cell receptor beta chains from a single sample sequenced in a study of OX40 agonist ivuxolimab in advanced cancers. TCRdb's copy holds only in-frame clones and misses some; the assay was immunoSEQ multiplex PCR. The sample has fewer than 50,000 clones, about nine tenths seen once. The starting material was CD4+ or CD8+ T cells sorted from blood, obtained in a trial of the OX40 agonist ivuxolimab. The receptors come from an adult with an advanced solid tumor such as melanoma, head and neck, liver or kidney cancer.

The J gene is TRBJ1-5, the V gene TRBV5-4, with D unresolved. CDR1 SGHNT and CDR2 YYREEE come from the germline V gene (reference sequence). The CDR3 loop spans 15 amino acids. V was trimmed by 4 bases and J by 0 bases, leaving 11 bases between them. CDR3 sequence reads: CASSLGPGSNQPQHF. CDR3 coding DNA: TGTGCCAGCAGCCTTGGCCCAGGTAGCAATCAGCCCCAGCATTTT.

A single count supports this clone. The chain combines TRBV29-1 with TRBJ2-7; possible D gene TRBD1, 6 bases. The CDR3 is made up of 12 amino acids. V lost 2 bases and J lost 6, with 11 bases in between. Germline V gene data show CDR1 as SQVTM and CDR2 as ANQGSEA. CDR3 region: CSVESGQGEQYF. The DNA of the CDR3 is TGCAGCGTTGAATCGGGACAAGGCGAGCAGTACTTC.

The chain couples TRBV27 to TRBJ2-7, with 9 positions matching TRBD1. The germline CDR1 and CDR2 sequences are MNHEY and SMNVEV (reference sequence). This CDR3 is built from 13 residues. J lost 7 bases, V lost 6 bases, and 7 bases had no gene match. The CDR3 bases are TGTGCCAGCAGCTTAACAGGGGGCGGGGAGCAGTACTTC. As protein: CASSLTGGGEQYF.

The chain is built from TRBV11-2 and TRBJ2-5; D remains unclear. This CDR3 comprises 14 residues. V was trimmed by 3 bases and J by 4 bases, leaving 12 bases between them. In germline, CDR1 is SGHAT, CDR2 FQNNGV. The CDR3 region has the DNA TGTGCCAGCAGCTTTTGGAGCCCCGGAGAGACCCAGTACTTC. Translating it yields CASSFWSPGETQYF.

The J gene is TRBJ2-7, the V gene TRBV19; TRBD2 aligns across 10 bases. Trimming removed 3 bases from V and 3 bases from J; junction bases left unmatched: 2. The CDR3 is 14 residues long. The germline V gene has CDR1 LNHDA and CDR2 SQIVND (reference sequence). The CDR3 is CASSIASGSYEQYF. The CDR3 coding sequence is TGTGCCAGTAGTATCGCTAGCGGGAGCTACGAGCAGTACTTC.

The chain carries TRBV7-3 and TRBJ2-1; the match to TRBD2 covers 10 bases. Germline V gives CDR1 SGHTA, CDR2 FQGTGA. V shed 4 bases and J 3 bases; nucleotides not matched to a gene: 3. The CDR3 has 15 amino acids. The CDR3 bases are TGTGCCAGCAGCTCGAGCGGGAGGGGCTACAATGAGCAGTTCTTC. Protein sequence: CASSSSGRGYNEQFF.

The CDR3 nucleotides read TGCGCCAGCAGCTCTTCTAGCGGGTCTGAAAATGAGCAGTTCTTC. Its protein product is CASSSSSGSENEQFF. The V and J genes are TRBV4-1 and TRBJ2-1, with 8 bases matching TRBD2. V was pared by 5 bases and J by 7 bases, with 10 bases of the junction left unmatched. CDR1 is MGHRA and CDR2 is YSYEKL in the germline V gene. The length of the CDR3 is 15 residues.

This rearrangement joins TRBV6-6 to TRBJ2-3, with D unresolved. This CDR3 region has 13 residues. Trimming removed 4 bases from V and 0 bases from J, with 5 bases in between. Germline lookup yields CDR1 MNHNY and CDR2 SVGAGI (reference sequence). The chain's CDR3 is CASSLDSTDTQYF. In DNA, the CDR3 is TGTGCCAGCAGTTTAGACAGCACAGATACGCAGTATTTT.

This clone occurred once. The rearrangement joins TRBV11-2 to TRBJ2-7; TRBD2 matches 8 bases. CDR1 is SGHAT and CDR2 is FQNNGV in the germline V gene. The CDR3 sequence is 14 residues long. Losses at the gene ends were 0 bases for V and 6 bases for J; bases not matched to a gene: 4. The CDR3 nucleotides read TGTGCCAGCAGCTTAGACGGGAGGGGTCTCGAGCAGTACTTC. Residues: CASSLDGRGLEQYF.

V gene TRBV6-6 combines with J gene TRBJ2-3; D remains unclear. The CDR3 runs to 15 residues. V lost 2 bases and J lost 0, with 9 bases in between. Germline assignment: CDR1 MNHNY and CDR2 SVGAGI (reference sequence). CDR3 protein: CASSYLAGSTDTQYF. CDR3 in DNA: TGTGCCAGCAGTTACCTGGCCGGAAGCACAGATACGCAGTATTTT.

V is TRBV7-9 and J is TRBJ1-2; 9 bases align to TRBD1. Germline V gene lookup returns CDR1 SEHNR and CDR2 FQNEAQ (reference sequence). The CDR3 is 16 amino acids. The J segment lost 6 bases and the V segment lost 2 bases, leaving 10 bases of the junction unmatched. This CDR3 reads CASSLLTGGVWNGYTF. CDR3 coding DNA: TGTGCCAGCAGCTTATTAACAGGGGGCGTTTGGAATGGCTACACCTTC. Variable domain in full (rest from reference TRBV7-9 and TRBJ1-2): DTGVSQNPRHKITKRGQNVTFRCDPISEHNRLYWYRQTLGQGPEFLTYFQNEAQLEKSRLLSDRFSAERPKGSFSTLEIQRTEQGDSAMYLCASSLLTGGVWNGYTFGSGTRLTVV.